The rows below give T cell receptor beta chains drawn from one sample of a study of blood T cell repertoires in COVID-19. Clones were sequenced by immunoSEQ multiplex PCR, and TCRdb holds only the in-frame ones, with some missing. The data show roughly 100,000 clones, approximately 76% seen once. Specimen: peripheral blood. Every receptor here comes from a woman aged 70-85 years with acute or convalescent COVID-19. Each CDR3 is given with its conserved first and last residue. D genes are given only for firm matches. The size of a clone is reported for some rows only, either as once, few or many, or as a class for expanded clones.

V	J	D	size	DNA	CDR3
TRBV7-2	TRBJ1-5	.	few	TGTGCCAGCAGCTTAGTGTCGGGGGTGAGCAATCAGCCCCAGCATTTT	CASSLVSGVSNQPQHF
TRBV6-6	TRBJ1-5	.	few	TGTGCCAGCAGTTACTCGACGGGGCAGGGGTCGCCCCAGCATTTT	CASSYSTGQGSPQHF
TRBV2	TRBJ2-7	.	.	TGTGCCAGCAGTGGGGGCAGGGGCGCCTACGAGCAGTACTTC	CASSGGRGAYEQYF
TRBV3-1/TRBV3-2	TRBJ2-3	.	.	TGTGCCAGCAGCCGAGGGGGACCTAGCACAGATACGCAGTATTTT	CASSRGGPSTDTQYF
TRBV10-1	TRBJ1-2	TRBD1	.	TGCGCCAGCAGCCGGGACAGGGAGTATGGCTACACCTTC	CASSRDREYGYTF
TRBV19	TRBJ2-6	.	.	TGTGCCAGTAGTACCTTCTCTGGGGCCAACGTCCTGACTTTC	CASSTFSGANVLTF
TRBV10-3	TRBJ1-2	.	.	TGTGCCATCAGTGAGGGTCTTCAGGTTTCCTATGGCTACACCTTC	CAISEGLQVSYGYTF
TRBV4-1	TRBJ2-4	TRBD1	.	TGCGCCAGCAGCCCGACAGGGACCCTAGCCAAAAACATTCAGTACTTC	CASSPTGTLAKNIQYF
TRBV7-2	TRBJ1-5	TRBD1	few	TGTGCCAGCAGCTTAGGAAGACAGGGAACCCAGCCCCAGCATTTT	CASSLGRQGTQPQHF
TRBV5-1	TRBJ2-6	.	.	TGCGCCAGCAGCTTGGCCCTAGGGGCTGGGGCCAACGTCCTGACTTTC	CASSLALGAGANVLTF
TRBV5-1	TRBJ2-3	TRBD2	.	TGCGCCAGCAGATATGCTGGGACTAGGGGGGATACGCAGTATTTT	CASRYAGTRGDTQYF
TRBV19	TRBJ2-3	TRBD2	.	TGTGCCAGTAGTATTAAACGGGGGGGCGGGACAGATACGCAGTATTTT	CASSIKRGGGTDTQYF
TRBV19	TRBJ2-3	TRBD2	.	TGTGCCAGTAGTATGGGACTAGCGGGGTCCCGAACAGATACGCAGTATTTT	CASSMGLAGSRTDTQYF
TRBV12-5	TRBJ2-6	.	few	TGTGCTAGTGGGGCAGGCTTATCTGGGGCCAACGTCCTGACTTTC	CASGAGLSGANVLTF
TRBV14	TRBJ2-2	TRBD2	few	TGTGCCAGCAGCCAAGATCGCTTCCCTAGCGGGGGAACCGGGGAGCTGTTTTTT	CASSQDRFPSGGTGELFF
TRBV2	TRBJ2-7	TRBD1	.	TGTGCCAGCAGTGGGACAGGGGAGGTCAACTACGAGCAGTACTTC	CASSGTGEVNYEQYF
TRBV2	TRBJ2-1	TRBD2	.	TGTGCCAGCAAATTGAGTAGCGGGGGGTTCAATGAGCAGTTCTTC	CASKLSSGGFNEQFF
TRBV5-1	TRBJ2-7	TRBD1	.	TGCGCCAGCAGCCTACGGGACAGGGACTACGAGCAGTACTTC	CASSLRDRDYEQYF
TRBV29-1	TRBJ1-1	TRBD1	.	TGCAGCGTTGAACGGGGACAGGGGCCCCCGGGCATCCTGAACACTGAAGCTTTCTTT	CSVERGQGPPGILNTEAFF
TRBV27	TRBJ1-2	.	.	TGTGCCAGCAAGGGAGGGAGACACTATGGCTACACCTTC	CASKGGRHYGYTF
TRBV11-3	TRBJ1-4	.	.	TGTGCCAGCAGCCCACAGGTAGGGGTCAGGGAAAATGAAAAACTGTTTTTT	CASSPQVGVRENEKLFF
TRBV5-1	TRBJ2-1	TRBD1	.	TGCGCCAGCAGCTGGAAGGACAGGAGCTCCTACAATGAGCAGTTCTTC	CASSWKDRSSYNEQFF
TRBV6-5	TRBJ1-1	.	.	TGTGCCAGCAGACCCACTGGTGTGAACACTGAAGCTTTCTTT	CASRPTGVNTEAFF
TRBV18	TRBJ1-1	.	.	TGTGCCAGCTCACCTTTAACAGGGAACACTGAAGCTTTCTTT	CASSPLTGNTEAFF
TRBV29-1	TRBJ1-1	.	.	TGCAGCGTTGACACGGGGGGACGGTACACTGAAGCTTTCTTT	CSVDTGGRYTEAFF
TRBV9	TRBJ1-1	.	.	TGTGCCAGCAGCGTAGCGGGGAAGACTGAAGCTTTCTTT	CASSVAGKTEAFF
TRBV7-8	TRBJ2-1	.	.	TGTGCCAGCAGCTTAAGTGGCTATGAGCAGTTCTTC	CASSLSGYEQFF
TRBV14	TRBJ1-3	.	few	TGTGCCAGCAGCCACGGGGGTTTCGGAAACACCATATATTTT	CASSHGGFGNTIYF
TRBV30	TRBJ1-5	.	.	TGTGCCTGGAGTGTATCATCAGGGAGCAATCAGCCCCAGCATTTT	CAWSVSSGSNQPQHF
TRBV7-9	TRBJ2-3	.	.	TGTGCCAGCAGCTTACAAGGTGGGGGCGGCACAGATACGCAGTATTTT	CASSLQGGGGTDTQYF
TRBV6-5	TRBJ1-1	.	.	TGTGCCAGCACCTTGGACTGGGCTGAAGCTTTCTTT	CASTLDWAEAFF
TRBV4-1	TRBJ1-6	TRBD1	.	TGCGCCAGCAGCCAACGAGGGACAGATAATTCACCCCTCCACTTT	CASSQRGTDNSPLHF
TRBV5-5	TRBJ2-5	TRBD2	few	TGTGCCAGCAGCAACGGGCTTGTAGCGGGGGGTGAGACCCAGTACTTC	CASSNGLVAGGETQYF
TRBV13	TRBJ1-1	.	few	TGTGCCAGCAGCTTGTATACAGGGTATTACACTGAAGCTTTCTTT	CASSLYTGYYTEAFF
TRBV9	TRBJ2-2	TRBD2	.	TGTGCCAGCAGCGTAGGGAGGGGACTAGGCGGCACCGGGGAGCTGTTTTTT	CASSVGRGLGGTGELFF
TRBV19	TRBJ2-1	TRBD2	.	TGTGCCAGTAGTATAGGGACTAGCTACAATGAGCAGTTCTTC	CASSIGTSYNEQFF
TRBV3-1/TRBV3-2	TRBJ2-2	.	.	TGTGCCAGCAGCCAAGACAGGGTCACCGGGGAGCTGTTTTTT	CASSQDRVTGELFF
TRBV18	TRBJ2-1	TRBD2	few	TGTGCCAGCTCATATAGGACTAGCGGTCTGAATGAGCAGTTCTTC	CASSYRTSGLNEQFF
TRBV9	TRBJ2-1	TRBD1	few	TGTGCCAGCAGCCCCGCCTGGACAGGGGGCCAGAATGAGCAGTTCTTC	CASSPAWTGGQNEQFF
TRBV7-2	TRBJ2-5	.	.	TGTGCCAGCAGCTTAGATCAAGGGGTTGAGACCCAGTACTTC	CASSLDQGVETQYF
TRBV18	TRBJ1-1	TRBD1	.	TGTGCCAGCTCACCGGACAGGGGCACTGAAGCTTTCTTT	CASSPDRGTEAFF
TRBV6-5	TRBJ1-6	.	.	TGTGCCAGCAGGGGGGCCATGAATTCACCCCTCCACTTT	CASRGAMNSPLHF
TRBV29-1	TRBJ2-7	.	.	TGCAGCGTTGACAGAGGGCACGAGCAGTACTTC	CSVDRGHEQYF
TRBV5-1	TRBJ2-1	.	.	TGCGCCAGCAGCTTGGTTGCAGGGAACGATGAGCAGTTCTTC	CASSLVAGNDEQFF
TRBV4-1	TRBJ1-6	.	.	TGCGCCAGCAGCCAAGATAGCGGGGTTTCCTATAATTCACCCCTCCACTTT	CASSQDSGVSYNSPLHF